The present T cell receptor beta chain was sequenced within a study of OX40 agonist ivuxolimab in advanced cancers. V was pared by 4 bases and J by 0 bases, with 14 bases between. The CDR3 runs 16 residues. Germline-derived CDR1 and CDR2 are SGHKS and YYEKEE (reference sequence). Some clones are missing from TCRdb's copy, which holds only in-frame ones; the method was immunoSEQ multiplex PCR. The sample contains approximately 110,000 clones, 85% to 95% of which appear only once. This sequence originates from an adult with an advanced solid tumor such as melanoma, head and neck, liver or kidney cancer. The specimen was CD4+ or CD8+ T cells sorted from blood, collected in a trial of the OX40 agonist ivuxolimab. The chain is built from TRBV5-5 and TRBJ2-1; D is unresolved. The chain's CDR3 is CASSIATLVSYNEQFF. The DNA of the CDR3 is TGTGCCAGCAGCATAGCCACTCTAGTCTCCTACAATGAGCAGTTCTTC.